These T cell receptor beta chains were read from a single sample in a study of shared clonotypes between healthy human individuals. TCRdb's table, derived via immunoSEQ multiplex PCR, lists solely in-frame clones and lacks some. The sample carries around 2.5 million clones, over 85% recorded once. The sequenced material came from naive CD4+ T cells from PBMCs. The source is a man between 18 and 29 years old in good health. Some clones in this sample may be carry-over from other donors' samples. CDR3s include the opening cysteine and the closing phenylalanine or tryptophan. The D gene is left open where the match is weak. Rows may omit the clone size; those that give it use once, few, many or a size class.

V	J	D	size	CDR3	DNA
TRBV2	TRBJ2-1	-	-	CASKDSDYNEQFF	TGTGCCAGCAAGGATAGTGACTACAATGAGCAGTTCTTC
TRBV28	TRBJ1-1	-	-	CASSSPGAAGTEAFF	TGTGCCAGCAGTTCCCCGGGTGCAGCGGGCACTGAAGCTTTCTTT
TRBV6-1	TRBJ1-1	TRBD1	-	CASSTDRGDTEAFF	TGTGCCAGCAGCACCGACAGGGGCGACACTGAAGCTTTCTTT
TRBV4-2	TRBJ2-1	TRBD1	-	CASSRTGGASSYNEQFF	TGTGCCAGCAGCCGAACAGGGGGAGCGAGCTCCTACAATGAGCAGTTCTTC
TRBV18	TRBJ1-3	-	few	CASSPPGGSGNTIYF	TGTGCCAGCTCACCGCCCGGGGGCTCTGGAAACACCATATATTTT
TRBV12-5	TRBJ2-1	TRBD2	-	CASGLAGPTLNEQFF	TGTGCTAGTGGTTTAGCGGGACCGACCCTCAATGAGCAGTTCTTC
TRBV6-5	TRBJ2-7	TRBD1	-	CASRTTGGHEQYF	TGTGCCAGCCGAACGACAGGGGGCCACGAGCAGTACTTC
TRBV28	TRBJ2-7	TRBD2	-	CASSSNTGTSGKSSYEQYF	TGTGCCAGCAGTTCCAACACCGGGACTAGCGGGAAAAGCTCCTACGAGCAGTACTTC
TRBV6-5	TRBJ2-3	-	-	CASSTTDTQYF	TGTGCCAGCAGTACCACAGATACGCAGTATTTT
TRBV5-1	TRBJ2-7	TRBD2	-	CASSPSTSGSPYEQYF	TGCGCCAGCAGCCCCTCTACTAGCGGGAGCCCCTACGAGCAGTACTTC
TRBV2	TRBJ2-1	TRBD2	-	CASFRHGTSGENEQFF	TGTGCCAGCTTTAGGCACGGGACTAGCGGGGAGAATGAGCAGTTCTTC
TRBV4-1	TRBJ2-2	-	-	CASSQSPIPGAGELFF	TGCGCCAGCAGCCAATCCCCCATACCGGGTGCCGGGGAGCTGTTTTTT
TRBV4-3	TRBJ1-1	TRBD1	-	CASSPSAGGTEAFF	TGCGCCAGCAGCCCATCGGCAGGGGGCACTGAAGCTTTCTTT
TRBV27	TRBJ2-7	TRBD1	-	CASSPAGGRLQYF	TGTGCCAGCAGTCCAGCAGGGGGACGTTTGCAGTACTTC
TRBV5-1	TRBJ2-3	TRBD2	-	CASKGLAGFGDTQYF	TGCGCCAGCAAAGGTCTAGCGGGGTTCGGGGATACGCAGTATTTT
TRBV10-1	TRBJ2-7	TRBD2	-	CASSLTSGSLYEQYF	TGCGCCAGCAGTTTGACTAGCGGGAGCCTCTACGAGCAGTACTTC
TRBV28	TRBJ1-4	TRBD1	-	CASSLPPGQGNEKLFF	TGTGCCAGCAGTTTACCGCCGGGACAGGGGAATGAAAAACTGTTTTTT
TRBV27	TRBJ1-1	-	once	CASSVRGISNTEAFF	TGTGCCAGCAGTGTTAGAGGGATATCGAACACTGAAGCTTTCTTT
TRBV25-1	TRBJ1-2	-	once	CASSGGRQAFYGYTF	TGTGCCAGCAGTGGTGGGAGACAGGCCTTCTATGGCTACACCTTC
TRBV13	TRBJ1-3	TRBD1	-	CASSIRQGTGNTIYF	TGTGCCAGCAGCATCCGACAGGGGACAGGAAACACCATATATTTT
TRBV25-1	TRBJ1-2	-	-	CASSQQGLAYGYTF	TGTGCCAGCAGTCAACAGGGATTGGCCTATGGCTACACCTTC
TRBV29-1	TRBJ1-2	-	-	CSVEEGGRESWGYTF	TGCAGCGTTGAAGAAGGTGGCAGGGAGTCGTGGGGCTACACCTTC
TRBV7-9	TRBJ2-1	-	-	CASSLAGLGYLSYNEQFF	TGTGCCAGCAGCTTAGCGGGGTTAGGATACCTCTCCTACAATGAGCAGTTCTTC
TRBV18	TRBJ2-7	-	-	CASSVKGREQYF	TGTGCCAGCTCTGTCAAGGGTCGGGAGCAGTACTTC
TRBV11-2	TRBJ2-7	-	-	CASSEGAGPYEQYF	TGTGCCAGCAGCGAGGGCGCAGGTCCCTACGAGCAGTACTTC
TRBV27	TRBJ2-7	-	-	CASSLGGSAGSYEQYF	TGTGCCAGCAGTTTAGGGGGCTCGGCGGGCTCCTACGAGCAGTACTTC
TRBV27	TRBJ1-4	-	-	CASSPPGHREKLFF	TGTGCCAGCAGTCCACCGGGACATAGGGAAAAACTGTTTTTT
TRBV7-3	TRBJ2-3	-	-	CASSLEKGTQYF	TGTGCCAGCAGCCTTGAGAAGGGTACGCAGTATTTT
TRBV28	TRBJ1-3	-	-	CASSLFLVRSGNTIYF	TGTGCCAGCAGTTTATTTCTCGTCCGCTCTGGAAACACCATATATTTT
TRBV4-3	TRBJ2-7	-	-	CASSQGGSYEQYF	TGCGCCAGCAGCCAAGGCGGGTCCTACGAGCAGTACTTC
TRBV7-2	TRBJ2-6	TRBD1	-	CASRLTGGAAGANVLTF	TGTGCCAGCAGGTTGACAGGGGGCGCAGCTGGGGCCAACGTCCTGACTTTC
TRBV9	TRBJ2-1	TRBD2	-	CASSVAGGVYYNEQFF	TGTGCCAGCAGCGTAGCGGGAGGGGTCTACTACAATGAGCAGTTCTTC
TRBV28	TRBJ2-7	-	-	CASTGQPYEQYF	TGTGCCAGCACCGGGCAGCCTTACGAGCAGTACTTC
TRBV7-9	TRBJ2-3	-	once	CASSAERQYTQYF	TGTGCCAGCAGCGCGGAGAGACAATATACGCAGTATTTT
TRBV7-2	TRBJ2-1	-	-	CASSLWGANEQFF	TGTGCCAGCAGCTTATGGGGAGCCAATGAGCAGTTCTTC
TRBV4-1	TRBJ2-7	-	-	CASSQVVGRGYEQYF	TGCGCCAGCAGCCAAGTAGTAGGCAGGGGCTACGAGCAGTACTTC
TRBV7-9	TRBJ1-3	-	once	CASSLEGGGSGNTIYF	TGTGCCAGCAGCTTAGAGGGCGGGGGCAGTGGAAACACCATATATTTT
TRBV5-4	TRBJ2-1	TRBD2	once	CASSFGTSGSNEQFF	TGTGCCAGCAGCTTTGGGACTAGCGGGTCCAATGAGCAGTTCTTC
TRBV5-4	TRBJ2-3	TRBD1	-	CASSPGQGTDTQYF	TGTGCCAGCAGCCCCGGACAGGGTACAGATACGCAGTATTTT
TRBV4-1	TRBJ2-1	TRBD2	-	CASSPVAGVSLDEQFF	TGCGCCAGCAGCCCCGTAGCGGGAGTGAGTCTTGATGAGCAGTTCTTC
TRBV5-1	TRBJ2-3	-	-	CASSRRGSPADTQYF	TGCGCCAGCAGCCGAAGGGGGAGTCCCGCAGATACGCAGTATTTT
TRBV5-1	TRBJ2-4	-	-	CASSLVGGDAVAKNIQYF	TGCGCCAGCAGCTTGGTGGGAGGCGACGCGGTAGCCAAAAACATTCAGTACTTC
TRBV6-5	TRBJ1-1	-	few	CASTHQGWTEAFF	TGTGCCAGCACCCACCAGGGGTGGACTGAAGCTTTCTTT
TRBV27	TRBJ2-1	-	-	CASSFTSRNEQFF	TGTGCCAGCAGTTTTACTAGCCGGAATGAGCAGTTCTTC
TRBV7-2	TRBJ1-5	-	-	CASSFHREGQPQHF	TGTGCCAGCAGCTTTCACAGGGAAGGTCAGCCCCAGCATTTT
TRBV18	TRBJ1-1	-	-	CASSLPGGTEAFF	TGTGCCAGCTCATTACCTGGCGGGACTGAAGCTTTCTTT
TRBV5-1	TRBJ2-7	-	-	CASSSLTASPGEQYF	TGCGCCAGCAGCTCCCTAACAGCTTCCCCCGGCGAGCAGTACTTC